This T cell receptor beta chain was identified during a study of shared clonotypes between healthy human individuals. Overall study results and limits: Researchers sampled blood only, noting tissue repertoires likely differ. Since donors were few, the genetic and exposure-history diversity represented was limited. The four-donor shared clonotypes exceeded non-shared clonotypes in generation probability, with non-shared ones scoring lower.

Comments on this clone: Its antigen remains unidentified.

In the naive CD8 group, cells lacked CD45RO and were positively selected for CCR7, so terminally differentiated effector memory CD45RA+ cells were left out. Method: immunoSEQ multiplex PCR; TCRdb's copy keeps in-frame clones and lacks some. The table includes roughly 550,000 clones, just under 97% detected once. Germline V gene lookup returns CDR1 MDHEN and CDR2 SYDVKM. Trimming took 3 bases from V and 6 from J; bases not matched to a gene: 5. The CDR3 extends over 14 amino acids. The receptor was derived from a woman in her twenties or thirties in good health. This chain links TRBV28 with TRBJ1-5; 7 nucleotides match TRBD1. Sequenced sample: naive CD8+ T cells sorted from blood. CDR3 in amino acids: CASSLRQGVQPQHF. The CDR3 coding sequence is TGTGCCAGCAGTTTGCGGCAGGGGGTTCAGCCCCAGCATTTT.